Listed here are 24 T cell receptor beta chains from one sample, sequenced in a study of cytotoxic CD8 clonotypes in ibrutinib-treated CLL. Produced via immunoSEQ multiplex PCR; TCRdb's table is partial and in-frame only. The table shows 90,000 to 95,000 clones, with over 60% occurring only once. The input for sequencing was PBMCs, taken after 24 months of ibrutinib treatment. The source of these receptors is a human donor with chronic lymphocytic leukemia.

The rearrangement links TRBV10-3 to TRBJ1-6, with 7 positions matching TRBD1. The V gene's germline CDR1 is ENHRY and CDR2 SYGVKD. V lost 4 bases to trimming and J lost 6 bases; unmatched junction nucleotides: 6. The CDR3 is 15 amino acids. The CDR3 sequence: CAISGSGTVNSPLHF. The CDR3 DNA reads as TGTGCCATCAGTGGCTCCGGGACAGTTAATTCACCCCTCCACTTT.

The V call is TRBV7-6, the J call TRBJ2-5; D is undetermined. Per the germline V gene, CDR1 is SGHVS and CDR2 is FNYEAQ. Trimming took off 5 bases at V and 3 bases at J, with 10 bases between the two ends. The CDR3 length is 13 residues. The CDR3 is CASSPVEKETQYF. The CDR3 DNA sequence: TGTGCCAGCAGCCCAGTGGAAAAAGAGACCCAGTACTTC. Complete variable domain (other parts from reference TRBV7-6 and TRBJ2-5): GAGVSQSPRYKVTKRGQDVALRCDPISGHVSLYWYRQALGQGPEFLTYFNYEAQQDKSGLPNDRFSAERPEGSISTLTIQRTEQRDSAMYRCASSPVEKETQYFGPGTRLLVL.

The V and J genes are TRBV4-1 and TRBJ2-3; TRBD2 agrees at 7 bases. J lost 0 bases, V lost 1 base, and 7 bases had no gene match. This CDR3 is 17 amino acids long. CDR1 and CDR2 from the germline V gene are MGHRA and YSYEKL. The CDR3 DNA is TGCGCCAGCAGCCAAGGTCTCGCTAGCGGAAGCACAGATACGCAGTATTTT. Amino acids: CASSQGLASGSTDTQYF.

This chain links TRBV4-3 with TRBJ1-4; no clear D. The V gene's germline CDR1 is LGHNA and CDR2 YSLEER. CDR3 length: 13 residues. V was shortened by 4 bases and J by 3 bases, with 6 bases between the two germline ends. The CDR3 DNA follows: TGCGCCAGCAGCCGAGGCCCTAATGAAAAACTGTTTTTT. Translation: CASSRGPNEKLFF.

CDR3 region: CASSVGAAGFF. CDR3 in DNA: TGTGCCAGCAGTGTAGGGGCCGCCGGGTTCTTC. V usage is TRBV2 and J usage is TRBJ2-1; TRBD1 might be the D (5 bases). V lost 4 bases and J 15 bases, leaving 13 bases between the germline ends. Germline assignment: CDR1 SNHLY and CDR2 FYNNEI. This CDR3 has 11 amino acids.

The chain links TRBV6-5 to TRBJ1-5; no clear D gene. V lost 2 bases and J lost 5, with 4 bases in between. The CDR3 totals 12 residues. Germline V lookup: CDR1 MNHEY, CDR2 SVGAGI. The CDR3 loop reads CASSYLDQPQHF. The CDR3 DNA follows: TGTGCCAGCAGTTACCTGGATCAGCCCCAGCATTTT.

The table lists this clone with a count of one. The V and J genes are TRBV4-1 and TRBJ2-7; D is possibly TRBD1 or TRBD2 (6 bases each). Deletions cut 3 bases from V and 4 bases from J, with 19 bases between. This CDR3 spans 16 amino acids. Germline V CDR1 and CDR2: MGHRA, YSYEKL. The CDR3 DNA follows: TGCGCCAGCAGCCAGTTTGGGAGGACAGCCGGGTACGAGCAGTACTTC. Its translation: CASSQFGRTAGYEQYF.

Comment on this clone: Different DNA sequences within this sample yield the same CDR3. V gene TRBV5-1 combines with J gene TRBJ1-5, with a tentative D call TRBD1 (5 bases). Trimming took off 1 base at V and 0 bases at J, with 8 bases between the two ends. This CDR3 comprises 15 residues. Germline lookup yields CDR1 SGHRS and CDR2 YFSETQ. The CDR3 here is CASSLWGDSNQPQHF. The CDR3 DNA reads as TGCGCCAGCAGCTTGTGGGGGGATAGCAATCAGCCCCAGCATTTT.

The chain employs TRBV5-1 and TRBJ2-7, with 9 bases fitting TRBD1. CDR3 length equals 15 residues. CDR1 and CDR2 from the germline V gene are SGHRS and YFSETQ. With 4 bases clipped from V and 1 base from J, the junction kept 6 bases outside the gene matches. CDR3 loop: CASSGTGTGSYEQYF. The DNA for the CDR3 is TGCGCCAGCAGCGGCACCGGGACAGGGTCCTACGAGCAGTACTTC. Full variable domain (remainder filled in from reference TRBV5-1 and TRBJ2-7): KAGVTQTPRYLIKTRGQQVTLSCSPISGHRSVSWYQQTPGQGLQFLFEYFSETQRNKGNFPGRFSGRQFSNSRSEMNVSTLELGDSALYLCASSGTGTGSYEQYFGPGTRLTVT.

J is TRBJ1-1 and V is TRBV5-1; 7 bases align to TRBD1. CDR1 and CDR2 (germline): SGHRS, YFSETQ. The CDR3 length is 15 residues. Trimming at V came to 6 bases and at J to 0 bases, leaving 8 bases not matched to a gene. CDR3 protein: CASKGAGEVNTEAFF. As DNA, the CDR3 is TGCGCCAGCAAGGGGGCAGGGGAGGTGAACACTGAAGCTTTCTTT.

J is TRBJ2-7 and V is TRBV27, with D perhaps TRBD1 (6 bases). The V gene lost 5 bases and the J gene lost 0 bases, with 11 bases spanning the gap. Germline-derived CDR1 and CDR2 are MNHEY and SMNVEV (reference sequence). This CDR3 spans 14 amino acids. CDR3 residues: CASSATGFSYEQYF. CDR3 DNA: TGTGCCAGCAGTGCGACAGGTTTCTCCTACGAGCAGTACTTC.

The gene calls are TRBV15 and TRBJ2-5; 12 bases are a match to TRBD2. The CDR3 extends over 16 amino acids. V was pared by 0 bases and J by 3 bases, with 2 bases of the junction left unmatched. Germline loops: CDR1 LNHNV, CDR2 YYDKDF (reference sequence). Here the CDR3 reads CATSRELAGGEETQYF. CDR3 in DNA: TGTGCCACCAGCAGAGAACTAGCGGGGGGCGAAGAGACCCAGTACTTC.

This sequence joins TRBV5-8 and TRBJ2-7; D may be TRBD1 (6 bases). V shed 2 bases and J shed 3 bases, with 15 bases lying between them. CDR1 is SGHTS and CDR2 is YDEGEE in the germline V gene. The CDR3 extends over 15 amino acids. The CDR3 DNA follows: TGTGCCAGCAGCTTACAGGGCACCCCGAGCTACGAGCAGTACTTC. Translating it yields CASSLQGTPSYEQYF.

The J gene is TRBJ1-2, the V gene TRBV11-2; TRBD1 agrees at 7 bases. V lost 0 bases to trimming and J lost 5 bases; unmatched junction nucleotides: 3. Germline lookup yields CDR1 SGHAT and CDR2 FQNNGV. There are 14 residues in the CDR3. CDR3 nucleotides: TGTGCCAGCAGCTTAGAGGGGACAGTTTATGGCTACACCTTC. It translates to CASSLEGTVYGYTF.

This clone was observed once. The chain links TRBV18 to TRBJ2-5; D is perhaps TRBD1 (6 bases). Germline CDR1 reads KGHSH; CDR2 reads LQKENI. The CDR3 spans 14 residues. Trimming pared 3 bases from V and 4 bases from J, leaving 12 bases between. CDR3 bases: TGTGCCAGCTCACCCCCGACAGGAAGAGAGACCCAGTACTTC. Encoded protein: CASSPPTGRETQYF.

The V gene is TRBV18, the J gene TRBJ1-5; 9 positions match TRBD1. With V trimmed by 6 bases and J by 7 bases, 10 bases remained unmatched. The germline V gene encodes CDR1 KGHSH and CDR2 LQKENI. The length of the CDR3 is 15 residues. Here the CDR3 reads CASSPMDRGDQPQHF. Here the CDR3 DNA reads TGTGCCAGCTCGCCTATGGACAGGGGTGACCAGCCCCAGCATTTT.

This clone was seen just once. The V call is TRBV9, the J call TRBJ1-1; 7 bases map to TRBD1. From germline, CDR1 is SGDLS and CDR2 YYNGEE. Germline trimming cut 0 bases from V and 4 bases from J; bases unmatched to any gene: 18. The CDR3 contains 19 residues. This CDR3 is CASSVGKGTASLSGTEAFF. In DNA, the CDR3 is TGTGCCAGCAGCGTAGGAAAAGGGACAGCATCCCTCTCGGGCACTGAAGCTTTCTTT.

CDR3 nucleotide sequence: TGCGCCAGCAGCTTACGAACCGGATCCACTGCACTCCTACTCGGGGAGCAGTTCTTC. Residues: CASSLRTGSTALLLGEQFF. The rearrangement links TRBV5-1 to TRBJ2-1; D uncertain. V was cut by 2 bases and J by 10 bases, with 31 bases left in between. The CDR3 sequence is 19 residues long. In germline, CDR1 is SGHRS, CDR2 YFSETQ.

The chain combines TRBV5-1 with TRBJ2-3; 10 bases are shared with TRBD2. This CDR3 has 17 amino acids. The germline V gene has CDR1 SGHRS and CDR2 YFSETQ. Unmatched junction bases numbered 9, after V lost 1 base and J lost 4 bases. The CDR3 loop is CASSLRPTSGTPDTQYF. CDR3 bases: TGCGCCAGCAGCTTGAGACCCACTAGCGGGACTCCAGATACGCAGTATTTT. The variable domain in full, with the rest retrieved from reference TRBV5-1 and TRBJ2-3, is KAGVTQTPRYLIKTRGQQVTLSCSPISGHRSVSWYQQTPGQGLQFLFEYFSETQRNKGNFPGRFSGRQFSNSRSEMNVSTLELGDSALYLCASSLRPTSGTPDTQYFGPGTRLTVL.

The CDR3 DNA is TGTGCCAGCAGTGATCGCCAAGCCTATGGCTACACCTTC. Its protein product is CASSDRQAYGYTF. J is TRBJ1-2 and V is TRBV2; D call uncertain. The germline V gene has CDR1 SNHLY and CDR2 FYNNEI. Trimming stripped 3 bases from V and 4 bases from J, with 9 bases between. The length of the CDR3 is 13 residues.

CDR3 sequence reads: CASSLKTEPFSGANVLTF. The CDR3 bases are TGTGCCAGCAGCTTAAAGACAGAACCCTTCTCTGGGGCCAACGTCCTGACTTTC. The chain is built from TRBV7-3 and TRBJ2-6; tentative D call: TRBD1 (5 bases). From germline, CDR1 is SGHTA and CDR2 FQGTGA. This CDR3 spans 18 amino acids. Trimming left V 1 base short and J 0 bases short, with 13 bases between.

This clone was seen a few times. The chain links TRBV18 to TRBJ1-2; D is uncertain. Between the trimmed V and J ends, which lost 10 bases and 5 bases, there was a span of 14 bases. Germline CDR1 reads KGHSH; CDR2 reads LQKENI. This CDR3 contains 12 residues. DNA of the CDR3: TGTGCCACCCGTGGCGTCGGGTATGGCTACACCTTC. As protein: CATRGVGYGYTF.

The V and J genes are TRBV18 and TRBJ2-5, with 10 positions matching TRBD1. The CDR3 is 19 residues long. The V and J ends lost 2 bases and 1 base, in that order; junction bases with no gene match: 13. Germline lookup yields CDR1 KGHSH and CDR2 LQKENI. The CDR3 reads CASSPKGPGQGILQETQYF. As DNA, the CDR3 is TGTGCCAGCTCACCAAAGGGTCCGGGACAGGGGATCCTCCAAGAGACCCAGTACTTC.

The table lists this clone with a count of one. For the CDR3, the DNA is TGTGCCAGCAGCTTCGGACAGGGTAGGGAGCAGTACTTC. Its protein is CASSFGQGREQYF. The chain recombines TRBV11-3 with TRBJ2-7; TRBD1 matches at 8 bases. Germline CDR1 SGHNT, CDR2 YENEEA. The CDR3 has 13 amino acids. The junction had 5 bases not matched to a gene; V was cut back by 3 bases and J by 7 bases.